This T cell receptor beta chain was identified during a study of cytomegalovirus exposure and HLA in healthy donors. Study information: Counted in an early data release were about 85 million unique TCRs from HLA-typed donors.

This clone was seen only once. Its cognate antigen is unknown. PCR employed 60 Vbeta and 13 Jbeta primers. Sequenced by immunoSEQ multiplex PCR; TCRdb stores in-frame clones only, minus some. Among some 80,000 clones listed, about 78% were seen once. From germline, CDR1 is SEHNR and CDR2 FQNEAQ (reference sequence). V gave up 3 bases and J gave up 1 base, with 10 bases separating them. This CDR3 is 14 amino acids long. Regarding the study as a whole: Later analysis associated a missense DCLRE1C variant with TCR beta V- and J-gene trimming.

The genes are TRBV7-9 and TRBJ2-7, with D perhaps matching TRBD2 (5 bases). The sample taken for sequencing was PBMCs. This sequence was found in a man aged 35 to 55 in good health and CMV-seronegative. The CDR3 DNA reads TGTGCCAGCAGCTTCCGGGAAGCATCCTACGAGCAGTACTTC. This encodes CASSFREASYEQYF.